This entry lists 21 T cell receptor beta chains sequenced from one sample in a study of T-cell memory formation after mild COVID-19. In TCRdb, the 5' RACE reads were re-called with MiXCR into one record per CDR3 protein. The sample carries roughly 130,000 distinct CDR3 sequences, roughly 6% recorded once. The sample consisted of PBMCs or a T cell subset sorted from them (not recorded which). Source of these receptors: an adult woman who had mild COVID-19 (a few samples of this study predate the infection). Cell type and time point are not known.

There are many counts of this clonotype. The chain recombines TRBV2 with TRBJ1-2; no reliable D call. The germline V gene has CDR1 SNHLY and CDR2 FYNNEI. Trimming left V 8 bases short and J 4 bases short, with 17 bases between. The CDR3 is 14 residues long. The CDR3 bases are TGTGCCAGCGTCGGGCAGGTTAATAGCTATGGCTACACCTTC. Protein: CASVGQVNSYGYTF.

This clonotype was observed many times. The V and J genes are TRBV5-1 and TRBJ1-1; 7 positions agree with TRBD1. V gave up 6 bases and J gave up 1 base; unmatched junction bases: 9. CDR3 length: 15 amino acids. Germline CDR1 reads SGHRS; CDR2 reads YFSETQ. The CDR3 protein is CASNQMGQTNTEAFF. The CDR3 DNA follows: TGCGCCAGCAATCAAATGGGACAGACGAACACTGAAGCTTTCTTT.

This clonotype was detected many times. The gene calls are TRBV3-1 and TRBJ2-1; no clear D gene. V lost 2 bases, J lost 5 bases, and 4 bases lay in between. Germline V lookup: CDR1 LGHDT, CDR2 YNNKEL (reference sequence). This CDR3 contains 12 residues. This CDR3 reads CASSQFNNEQFF. The CDR3 nucleotides are TGTGCCAGCAGCCAATTTAACAATGAGCAGTTCTTC.

This clonotype appeared a few times. The chain joins TRBV24-1 to TRBJ2-3, with a possible D match to TRBD1 (6 bases). From germline, CDR1 is KGHDR and CDR2 SFDVKD. The CDR3 totals 17 residues. Trimming took 0 bases from V and 3 from J, leaving 15 bases between them. The CDR3 DNA is TGTGCCACCAGTGATTTGCACACAGGGCAAAGTACAGATACGCAGTATTTT. Protein: CATSDLHTGQSTDTQYF.

The rearrangement links TRBV29-1 to TRBJ2-7; tentatively, D is TRBD1 (5 bases). V was clipped by 5 bases and J by 6 bases, with 14 bases between them. Germline CDR1 reads SQVTM; CDR2 reads ANQGSEA. This CDR3 contains 12 residues. CDR3 in amino acids: CSVLARVSEQYF. CDR3 DNA sequence: TGCAGCGTTCTCGCCAGGGTTAGCGAGCAGTACTTC.

This chain uses TRBV28 with TRBJ1-5, with D maybe TRBD1 (6 bases). In germline, CDR1 is MDHEN, CDR2 SYDVKM. The V gene lost 1 base and the J gene lost 11 bases, with 18 bases spanning the gap. The CDR3 consists of 15 residues. CDR3 coding DNA: TGTGCCAGCAGTTTATCGCAAAGGGGGAGGAGAGCCCAGCATTTT. Encoded protein: CASSLSQRGRRAQHF.

V is TRBV12-3 or TRBV12-4 and J is TRBJ2-2; D is unclear. V lost 8 bases to trimming and J lost 8 bases, with 9 bases between them. The CDR3 is 11 residues long. For the CDR3, the DNA is TGTGCCAGCCGAAAGGCTGGGGAGCTGTTTTTT. It specifies CASRKAGELFF.

The chain couples TRBV7-3 to TRBJ1-3; 7 nucleotides line up with TRBD1. V trimming: 8 bases; J trimming: 2 bases; junction bases outside the gene matches: 3. Germline CDR1 reads SGHTA; CDR2 reads FQGTGA. The CDR3 is 13 residues long. This chain's CDR3 is CASGDRAGNTIYF. As DNA, the CDR3 is TGTGCCAGCGGCGACAGGGCTGGAAACACCATATATTTT.

This clonotype was counted many times. The V gene is TRBV16, the J gene TRBJ2-7; 12 nucleotides line up with TRBD2. CDR1 is KGHSY, CDR2 FQNENV, per germline. The CDR3 totals 13 residues. V dropped 4 bases and J dropped 12; count of bases not matched to a gene: 7. DNA of the CDR3: TGTGCCAGCAGCCGACGGACTAGCGGGAAGGGGTACTTC. Residues: CASSRRTSGKGYF.

This clonotype has just a few counts. The chain has TRBV6-1 and TRBJ2-7; possibly TRBD1 for D (5 bases). The CDR3 is 15 amino acids. V was pared by 3 bases and J by 3 bases, with 15 bases between. The V gene's germline CDR1 is MNHNS and CDR2 SASEGT. The DNA for the CDR3 is TGTGCCAGCAGTGACCCGGCCAGGGCGCGCTACGAGCAGTACTTC. Protein sequence: CASSDPARARYEQYF.

This clonotype occurred many times. V and J are TRBV5-1 and TRBJ1-1, with no clear D. Trimming cost V 3 bases and J 5 bases, with 5 bases left between them. The germline gives CDR1 SGHRS, CDR2 YFSETQ. The CDR3 runs 11 residues. The CDR3 here is CASSSETEAFF. The CDR3 DNA reads as TGCGCCAGCAGCTCAGAAACTGAAGCTTTCTTT.

This clonotype was observed a few times. The chain employs TRBV9 and TRBJ1-5; D remains unclear. There are 15 residues in the CDR3. Trimming shortened V by 2 bases and J by 0 bases, and 9 bases separated the two germline ends. Germline V lookup: CDR1 SGDLS, CDR2 YYNGEE. In nucleotides, the CDR3 is TGTGCCAGCAGCGTTTACGGGGATAGCAATCAGCCCCAGCATTTT. This codes for CASSVYGDSNQPQHF. Variable domain in full (rest from reference TRBV9 and TRBJ1-5): DSGVTQTPKHLITATGQRVTLRCSPRSGDLSVYWYQQSLDQGLQFLIQYYNGEERAKGNILERFSAQQFPDLHSELNLSSLELGDSALYFCASSVYGDSNQPQHFGDGTRLSIL.

This clonotype turned up a few times. The chain employs TRBV5-1 and TRBJ2-1, with D perhaps matching TRBD2 (7 bases). V was trimmed by 5 bases and J by 1 base, leaving 16 bases between them. Looked up from germline, CDR1 is SGHRS and CDR2 is YFSETQ. The CDR3 contains 16 residues. CDR3 in DNA: TGCGCCAGCAGTGAGGTGGGAGGGGGGTCCTACAATGAGCAGTTCTTC. Its translation: CASSEVGGGSYNEQFF.

The table lists this clonotype with many counts. The rearrangement links TRBV7-9 to TRBJ2-7; tentative D call: TRBD2 (5 bases). Germline-derived CDR1 and CDR2 are SEHNR and FQNEAQ (reference sequence). Trimming cost V 5 bases and J 10 bases, with 21 bases left between them. The CDR3 extends over 14 amino acids. The chain's CDR3 is CASSGEGPGKRQYF. The CDR3 nucleotides read TGTGCCAGCAGCGGCGAGGGTCCGGGCAAAAGACAGTACTTC.

This clonotype was detected ten times or more. This chain connects TRBV7-2 to TRBJ2-5; weak D call: TRBD1 (6 bases). The CDR3 is 15 residues long. Germline CDR1 and CDR2: SGHTA and FQGNSA. Trimming shortened V by 3 bases and J by 1 base, and 12 bases separated the two germline ends. The CDR3, as DNA: TGTGCCAGCAGCTTTGGGCAGGGGTCCCAAGAGACCCAGTACTTC. Translating gives CASSFGQGSQETQYF.

This clonotype was seen at least ten times. The rearrangement joins TRBV28 to TRBJ2-7, with a weak D call TRBD2 (6 bases). CDR3 size: 16 residues. Looked up from germline, CDR1 is MDHEN and CDR2 is SYDVKM. The V and J ends lost 4 bases and 7 bases respectively, with 23 bases between them. Here the CDR3 reads CASSSPTGTPLREQYF. DNA for the CDR3: TGTGCCAGCAGTTCCCCCACCGGGACTCCCCTTCGGGAGCAGTACTTC.

This clonotype was seen only a few times. The chain combines TRBV6-6 with TRBJ1-2, with 8 bases fitting TRBD1. Trimming removed 4 bases from V and 4 bases from J; junction bases left unmatched: 11. The germline CDR1 and CDR2 sequences are MNHNY and SVGAGI (reference sequence). The CDR3 is 16 residues long. The CDR3 protein is CASSSPESGTGYGYTF. The CDR3 bases are TGTGCCAGCAGTTCCCCAGAGTCCGGGACAGGCTATGGCTACACCTTC.

This clonotype was counted ten times or more. V and J are TRBV12-3 or TRBV12-4 and TRBJ2-7, with unresolved D. With 4 bases removed from V and 1 base from J, the gap between germline ends came to 2 bases. CDR3 size: 11 residues. Here the CDR3 DNA reads TGTGCCAGCAGTTCATCCTACGAGCAGTACTTC. It translates to CASSSSYEQYF.

This sequence joins TRBV7-3 and TRBJ2-3, with TRBD2 matching over 7 bases. From germline, CDR1 is SGHTA and CDR2 FQGTGA. V trimming: 5 bases; J trimming: 0 bases; junction bases outside the gene matches: 2. The CDR3 totals 14 residues. CDR3 nucleotides: TGTGCCAGCAGCCCTAGCGGTAGCACAGATACGCAGTATTTT. Translation gives CASSPSGSTDTQYF.

This clonotype was seen a handful of times. The CDR3 here is CAISSGYGGYTF. CDR3 nucleotide sequence: TGTGCCATCAGTTCAGGGTATGGTGGCTACACCTTC. J is TRBJ1-2 and V is TRBV10-3; the D gene is possibly TRBD1 (5 bases). V shed 5 bases and J shed 7 bases, with 11 bases lying between them. This CDR3 has 12 amino acids. Germline V gene lookup returns CDR1 ENHRY and CDR2 SYGVKD.

This clonotype appeared a few times. The chain combines TRBV20-1 with TRBJ2-1; D possibly corresponds to TRBD2 (6 bases). The CDR3 spans 17 residues. Trimming removed 3 bases from V and 0 bases from J, with 18 bases in between. Germline loops: CDR1 DFQATT, CDR2 SNEGSKA (reference sequence). The CDR3 DNA is TGCAGTGCTAGTATACCCCTGGGACTGAGCTCCTACAATGAGCAGTTCTTC. Translation gives CSASIPLGLSSYNEQFF.